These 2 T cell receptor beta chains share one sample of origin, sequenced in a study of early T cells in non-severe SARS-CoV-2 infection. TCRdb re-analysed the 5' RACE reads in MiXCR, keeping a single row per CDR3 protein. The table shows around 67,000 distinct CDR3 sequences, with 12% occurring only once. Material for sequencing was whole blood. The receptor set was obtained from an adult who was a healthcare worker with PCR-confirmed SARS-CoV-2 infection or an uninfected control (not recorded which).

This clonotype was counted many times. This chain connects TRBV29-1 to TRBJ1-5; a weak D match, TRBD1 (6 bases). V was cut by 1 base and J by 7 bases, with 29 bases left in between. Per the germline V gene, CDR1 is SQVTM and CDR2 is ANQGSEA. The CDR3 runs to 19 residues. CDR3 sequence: CSVEGNPSPGHPFWQPQHF. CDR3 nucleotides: TGCAGCGTTGAAGGTAACCCATCCCCGGGACACCCCTTTTGGCAGCCCCAGCATTTT. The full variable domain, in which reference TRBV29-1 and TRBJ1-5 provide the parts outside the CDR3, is SAVISQKPSRDICQRGTSLTIQCQVDSQVTMMFWYRQQPGQSLTLIATANQGSEATYESGFVIDKFPISRPNLTFSTLTVSNMSPEDSSIYLCSVEGNPSPGHPFWQPQHFGDGTRLSIL.

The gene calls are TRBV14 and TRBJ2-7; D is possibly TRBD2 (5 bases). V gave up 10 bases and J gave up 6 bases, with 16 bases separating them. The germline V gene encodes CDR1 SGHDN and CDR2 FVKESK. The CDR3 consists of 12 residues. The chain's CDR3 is CATNKGVGEQYF. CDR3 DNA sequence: TGTGCCACAAACAAGGGAGTCGGCGAGCAGTACTTC.